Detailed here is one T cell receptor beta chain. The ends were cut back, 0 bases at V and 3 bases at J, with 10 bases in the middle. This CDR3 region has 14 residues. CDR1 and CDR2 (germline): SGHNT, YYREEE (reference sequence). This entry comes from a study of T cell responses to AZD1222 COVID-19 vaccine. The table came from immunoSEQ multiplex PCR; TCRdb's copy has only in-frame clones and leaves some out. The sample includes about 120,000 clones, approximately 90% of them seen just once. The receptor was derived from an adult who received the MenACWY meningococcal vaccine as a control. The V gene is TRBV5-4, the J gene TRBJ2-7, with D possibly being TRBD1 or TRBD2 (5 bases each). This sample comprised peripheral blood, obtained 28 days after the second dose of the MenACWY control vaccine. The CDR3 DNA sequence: TGTGCCAGCAGCTTGGCCGGGACCCTCTACGAGCAGTACTTC. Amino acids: CASSLAGTLYEQYF.